Ten or more counts support the clone carrying this T cell receptor beta chain. Its matching antigen is unknown. Using two-round multiplex PCR, the authors amplified TCR beta CDR3 from genomic DNA. TRBV and TRBJ genes each had their own specific primers in first-round PCR. TCRdb used MiXCR to reprocess the multiplex PCR reads, holding one entry per CDR3 protein. The table records about 12,000 distinct CDR3 sequences, roughly a third of them present only once. The sample belongs to a study of prognosis after radiotherapy for stage I lung cancer. Findings and limits, study-wide: Differential TRBV and TRBJ gene usage was reported between patients with metastases and patients without them.

CDR1 is SGHAT and CDR2 is FQNNGV in the germline V gene. This CDR3 contains 13 residues. V was clipped by 4 bases and J by 0 bases, with 3 bases between them. Each of two time points yielded roughly 6 milliliters of peripheral venous blood. The sequence was collected from a donor at least 50 years old with non-small cell lung cancer. The gene calls are TRBV11-2 and TRBJ2-2; D unclear. The material sequenced was PBMCs, taken before or after stereotactic body radiation therapy (not recorded which). This chain's CDR3 is CASSYTNTGELFF. The CDR3, as DNA: TGTGCCAGCAGCTACACGAACACCGGGGAGCTGTTTTTT.